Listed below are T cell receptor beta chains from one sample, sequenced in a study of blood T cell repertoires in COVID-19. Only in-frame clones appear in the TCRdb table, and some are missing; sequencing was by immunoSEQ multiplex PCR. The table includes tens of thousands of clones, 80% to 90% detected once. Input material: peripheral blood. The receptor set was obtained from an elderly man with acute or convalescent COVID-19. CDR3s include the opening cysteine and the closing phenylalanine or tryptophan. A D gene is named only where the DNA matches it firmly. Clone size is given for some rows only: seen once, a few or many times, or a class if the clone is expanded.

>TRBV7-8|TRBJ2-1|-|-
TGTGCCAGCAGCTTAGGCAGGGATAATGAGCAGTTCTTC
CASSLGRDNEQFF
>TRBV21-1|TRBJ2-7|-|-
TGTGCCAGCAGCAAGGGATCAGGACAGGGCCTTTACGAGCAGTACTTC
CASSKGSGQGLYEQYF
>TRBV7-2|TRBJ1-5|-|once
TGTGCCAGCAGCTTAATAGAGAACAATCAGCCCCAGCATTTT
CASSLIENNQPQHF
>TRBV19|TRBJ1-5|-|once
TGTGCCAGTAGGTGGGGGCTAGATCAGCCCCAGCATTTT
CASRWGLDQPQHF
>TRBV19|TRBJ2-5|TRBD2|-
TGTGCCAGTAGTAGGAGACCAGGACTAGCTGGGGAGACCCAGTACTTC
CASSRRPGLAGETQYF
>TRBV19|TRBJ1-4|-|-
TGTGCCAGTAGCCCCTCAACCCGGGGTGAAAAACTGTTTTTT
CASSPSTRGEKLFF
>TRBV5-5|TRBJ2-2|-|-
TGTGCCAGCAGGTTGAGGACGGGGATCACCACCGGGGAGCTGTTTTTT
CASRLRTGITTGELFF
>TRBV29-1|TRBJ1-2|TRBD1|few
TGCAGCGTTGATCACTATGGAAGACAGGGCACCGCTAACTATGGCTACACCTTC
CSVDHYGRQGTANYGYTF
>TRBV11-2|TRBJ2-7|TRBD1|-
TGTGCCAGCAGCCCGGTCGGGACAGATTACGAGCAGTACTTC
CASSPVGTDYEQYF
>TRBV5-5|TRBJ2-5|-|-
TGTGCCAGCAGCTTGGTAGGCGGGCAGTTCCAAGAGACCCAGTACTTC
CASSLVGGQFQETQYF
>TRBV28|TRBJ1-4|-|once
TGTGCCAGCAGGGACACCGACGGGGGGAATGAAAAACTGTTTTTT
CASRDTDGGNEKLFF
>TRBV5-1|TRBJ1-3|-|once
TGCGCCAGCAAGACAGGCTCTGGAAACACCATATATTTT
CASKTGSGNTIYF
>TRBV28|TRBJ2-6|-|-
TGTGCCAGCAGTTTGTCGAGCTCTGGGGCCAACGTCCTGACTTTC
CASSLSSSGANVLTF
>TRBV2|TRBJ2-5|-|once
TGTGCCAGCAGTGCTCCCCGGTTGGGCGAGACCCAGTACTTC
CASSAPRLGETQYF
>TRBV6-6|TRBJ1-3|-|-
TGTGCCAGCAGTTACGTAGACCAGGACACCATATATTTT
CASSYVDQDTIYF
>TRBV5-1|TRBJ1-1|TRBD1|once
TGCGCCAGCAGCTTTACAGGGGGCCGGACTGAAGCTTTCTTT
CASSFTGGRTEAFF
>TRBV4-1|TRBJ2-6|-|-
TGCGCCAGCAGCCAGTTCGGCGGCTCTGGGGCCAACGTCCTGACTTTC
CASSQFGGSGANVLTF
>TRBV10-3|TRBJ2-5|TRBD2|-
TGTGCCATCAGTGCGGGACTAGCGTCAGAGACCCAGTACTTC
CAISAGLASETQYF
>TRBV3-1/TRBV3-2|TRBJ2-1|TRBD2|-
TGTGCCAGCAGCCCTATAGCGGGGGGCTACAATGAGCAGTTCTTC
CASSPIAGGYNEQFF
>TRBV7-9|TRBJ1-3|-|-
TGTGCCAGCAGCCTCACGCCGGGAGATGGGGACACCATATATTTT
CASSLTPGDGDTIYF
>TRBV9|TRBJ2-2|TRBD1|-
TGTGCCAGCAGTGCGGACAGGGTCACCGGGGAGCTGTTTTTT
CASSADRVTGELFF
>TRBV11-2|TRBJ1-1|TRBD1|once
TGTGCCAGCAGCTTACAGGGGGCTTACACTGAAGCTTTCTTT
CASSLQGAYTEAFF
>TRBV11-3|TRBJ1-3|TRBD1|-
TGTGCCAGCAGCTTAGATGGTCAGGGGGCCGACACCATATATTTT
CASSLDGQGADTIYF
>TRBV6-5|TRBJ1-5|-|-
TGTGCCAGCAGTTACTCCCAGGTTGAACAGCCCCAGCATTTT
CASSYSQVEQPQHF
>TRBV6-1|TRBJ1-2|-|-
TGTGCCAGCAGTGAGGGGCAGTCGGTTGGCTACACCTTC
CASSEGQSVGYTF
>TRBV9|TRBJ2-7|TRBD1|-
TGTGCCAGCAGCGAAACCGACAGGGGCTACGAGCAGTACTTC
CASSETDRGYEQYF
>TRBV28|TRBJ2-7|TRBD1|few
TGTGCCAGCAGTGGAACCGGGACAGGGAGACACGAGCAGTACTTC
CASSGTGTGRHEQYF
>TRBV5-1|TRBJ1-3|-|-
TGCGCCAGCGGGGGCCAGGGAAACACCATATATTTT
CASGGQGNTIYF
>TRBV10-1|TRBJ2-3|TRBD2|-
TGCGCCAGCAGTCCTAGCGGGGGATTAAGCACAGATACGCAGTATTTT
CASSPSGGLSTDTQYF
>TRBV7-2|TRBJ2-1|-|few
TGTGCCAGCAGCCCCCAGGGGCCGAGCTCCTACAATGAGCAGTTCTTC
CASSPQGPSSYNEQFF
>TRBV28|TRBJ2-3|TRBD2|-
TGTGCCAGCAATCCCCCCGGCGGGGGGTCAGATACGCAGTATTTT
CASNPPGGGSDTQYF
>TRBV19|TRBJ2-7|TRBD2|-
TGTGCCAGTAGTATAAAGGCTAGCGGGGAGTACGAGCAGTACTTC
CASSIKASGEYEQYF
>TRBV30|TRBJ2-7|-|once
TGTGCCTGGAGTGGCGGGGTGGGCTACGAGCAGTACTTC
CAWSGGVGYEQYF
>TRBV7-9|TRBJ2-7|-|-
TGTGCCAGCAGCCTTCCAGGGTCCGAGCAGTACTTC
CASSLPGSEQYF
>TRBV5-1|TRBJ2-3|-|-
TGCGCCAGCAGCTTTTGGAGGGTAGATACGCAGTATTTT
CASSFWRVDTQYF
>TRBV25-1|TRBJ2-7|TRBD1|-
TGTGCCAGTATAACAGGGGGCGACGAGCAGTACTTC
CASITGGDEQYF
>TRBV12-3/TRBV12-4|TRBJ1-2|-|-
TGTGCCAGCAGTCCAGGAGGATCAGGTGGCTACACCTTC
CASSPGGSGGYTF
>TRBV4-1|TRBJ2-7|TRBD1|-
TGCGTCAGCAGCCCAGGACAGGGGTCAACGATTTTCTACGAGCAGTACTTC
CVSSPGQGSTIFYEQYF
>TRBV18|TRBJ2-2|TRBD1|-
TGTGCCAGCTCTCTTACAGGGGGCCCGAACACCGGGGAGCTGTTTTTT
CASSLTGGPNTGELFF
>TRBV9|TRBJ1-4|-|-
TGTGCCAGCAGCACAAGTGCGGGAGAAAAACTGTTTTTT
CASSTSAGEKLFF
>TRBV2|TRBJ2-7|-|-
TGTGCCAGCAGTGAGGCGGGGTTTAGCTACGAGCAGTACTTC
CASSEAGFSYEQYF
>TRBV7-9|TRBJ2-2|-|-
TGTGCCAGCAGCTTCCAGGGAGGCACCGGGGAGCTGTTTTTT
CASSFQGGTGELFF
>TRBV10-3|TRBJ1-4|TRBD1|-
TGTGCCATCAGTGGGGGACAGGGAAATGAAAAACTGTTTTTT
CAISGGQGNEKLFF